This TCR beta chain is from a study of blood T cell repertoires in COVID-19. For the study at large: In each case, the material was cDNA or gDNA derived from T cells, B-cell-depleted T cells, or PBMCs.

Original analysis: Estimates of nucleated cell counts were drawn from the amplification of reference gene primers. Profiled with immunoSEQ multiplex PCR; TCRdb holds only in-frame clones, not every one. V and J calls plus clone size are reproduced from that table; the DNA served to infer D and trimming. The sample gives 150,000 to 200,000 clones, roughly 84% of which show up once; about 3.3% is in the top ten. CDR1 and CDR2 from the germline V gene are SGHVS and FNYEAQ. The V and J ends lost 1 base and 5 bases, in that order; junction bases with no gene match: 7. CDR3 size: 16 residues. Residents of 24 US areas, aged about 18 to 95 years, made up the participants. Participants' reported clinical history set cohort assignment.

The sample was PBMCs or T cells enriched from blood (not recorded which). This chain connects TRBV7-6 to TRBJ2-2; 7 nucleotides line up with TRBD1. This clonotype originated in a woman aged 30 to 39 who had been exposed to COVID-19. In DNA form, the CDR3 reads TGTGCCAGCAGCTTAGAGGGGGCGCATTCGACCGGGGAGCTGTTTTTT. It specifies CASSLEGAHSTGELFF. Filled out from reference TRBV7-6 and TRBJ2-2, the complete variable domain reads GAGVSQSPRYKVTKRGQDVALRCDPISGHVSLYWYRQALGQGPEFLTYFNYEAQQDKSGLPNDRFSAERPEGSISTLTIQRTEQRDSAMYRCASSLEGAHSTGELFFGEGSRLTVL.